This T cell receptor beta chain was sequenced for a study of patients and donors after allogeneic stem cell transplantation. TCRdb redid the calling of the RT-PCR reads with MiXCR, one entry per CDR3 protein. The sample yields 900,000 to 1,000,000 distinct CDR3 sequences, over 15% seen once. This CDR3 is 14 amino acids long. The germline V and J ends were trimmed by 1 base and 9 bases, with 13 bases remaining between them. Germline loops: CDR1 MGHRA, CDR2 YSYEKL. This TCR was sampled from a human donor who was either an allogeneic HSCT recipient or a stem cell or donor lymphocyte infusion donor (not recorded which). It is not recorded whose cells these are; they may come from a transplant donor. The specimen sequenced was blood, either unsorted or a sorted T cell fraction (not recorded which). The gene calls are TRBV4-1 and TRBJ2-1, with D possibly matching TRBD2 (5 bases). CDR3 coding DNA: TGCGCCAGCAGCCAAGCCGGGAACGGACCTGAGCAGTTCTTC. This sequence encodes CASSQAGNGPEQFF.